This TCR beta chain was profiled in a study of T-cell reconstitution after alpha-beta-depleted transplantation in children (dated by TCRdb to between 2015 and 2016). With regard to the full study: The study quantitatively tracked T-cell immune reconstitution after TCRalphabeta/CD19-depleted allogeneic hematopoietic cell transplantation in children using TCR repertoire profiling.

Library preparation employed PCR. The data were produced on an Illumina HiSeq 2500. TCR library preparation used molecular barcoding, with unique molecular identifiers applied to normalize quantification of the TCRbeta repertoire. TCRdb took the public reads, trimmed them with fastp at Q25, ran MiXCR for clone calling and kept in-frame beta chains. Rows with one shared CDR3 protein collapse into an entry with the most common genes and DNA. The sample profile shows about a million distinct CDR3 sequences; about 31% of them were found once. Jointly, the top ten make up roughly 30% of the sample. Overall study outcomes, separate from this receptor: The apparently early recovery of alphabetaT-cell counts about two months after transplant reportedly depended on only several hundred rapidly expanded clones that came from non-depleted graft cells. In some patients, the high TCRbeta diversity seen at day 60 was put down to recipient T cells and intrathymic progenitors that had survived conditioning. Over subsequent months, a decline in hyperexpanded clone frequencies was noted, and after one year, T-cell counts and TCRbeta diversity were mostly ascribed to newly produced T cells.

This clonotype was seen a handful of times. Its cognate antigen has yet to be identified. No base quality values were provided; no much bigger clone lies one nucleotide off. After removal of 5 bases from V and 0 bases from J, the junction retains 1 base not matched to a gene. CDR1 SQVTM and CDR2 ANQGSEA were looked up in the germline V gene. From the cysteine up to the phenylalanine, the CDR3 has a length of 13 residues. The retained sequence is limited to the CDR3, 39 bases, with the frame set at the first base. This specimen's treatment or condition label, interpreted: allogeneic hematopoietic cell transplantation with graft depleted of TCRalphabeta T cells and CD19 B cells. The children who served as transplant recipients had been given grafts of TCRalphabeta/CD19-depleted allogeneic hematopoietic cells.

This TCR derives from a boy under two years old who had a stem cell transplant for SCID, so the T cells may come from the graft donor. The chain joins TRBV29-1 to TRBJ1-3, and 7 junctional nucleotides match TRBD1. Sample: PBMCs, mostly from graft donor cells, taken 360 days after TCRalphabeta/CD19-depleted stem cell transplant. This receptor has the CDR3 CSVTGASGNTIYF. DNA sequence: TGCAGCGTTACAGGGGCCTCTGGAAACACCATATATTTT.